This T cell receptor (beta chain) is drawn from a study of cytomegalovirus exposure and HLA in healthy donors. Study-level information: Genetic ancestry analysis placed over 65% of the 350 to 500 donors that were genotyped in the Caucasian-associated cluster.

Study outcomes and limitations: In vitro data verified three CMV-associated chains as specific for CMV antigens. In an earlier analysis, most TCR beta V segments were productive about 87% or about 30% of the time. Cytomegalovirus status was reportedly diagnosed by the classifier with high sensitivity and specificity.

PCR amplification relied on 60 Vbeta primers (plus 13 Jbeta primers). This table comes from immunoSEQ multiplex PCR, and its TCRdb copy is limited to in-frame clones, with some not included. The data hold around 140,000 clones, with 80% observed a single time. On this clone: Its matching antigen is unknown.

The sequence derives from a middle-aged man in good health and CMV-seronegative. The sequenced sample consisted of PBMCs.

The CDR3 spells CATRGQTTSTNEKLFF. The CDR3 nucleotides read TGTGCCACCCGGGGACAGACCACCTCAACTAATGAAAAACTGTTTTTT. This chain connects TRBV28 to TRBJ1-4, with 7 bases that match TRBD1. The CDR3 has 16 residues. The J segment lost 0 bases and the V segment lost 10 bases, leaving 11 bases of the junction unmatched. Germline V gene lookup returns CDR1 MDHEN and CDR2 SYDVKM.